Presented here are 4 T cell receptor beta chains from one specimen sequenced in a study of cytomegalovirus exposure and HLA in healthy donors (dated by TCRdb to the late 2010s). Library preparation employed the immunoSEQ multiplex PCR assay. For the multiplex PCR, a mixture combining 60 forward primers for TCR Vbeta segments and 13 reverse primers for TCR Jbeta segments was used. In its TCRdb copy, this immuneACCESS table keeps in-frame sequences only and misses some clones. Where compared with another copy, unresolved V genes explain less than half of these, and the others have no known cause. The table for this sample lists 85,000 to 130,000 clones; 75% to 85% of them were counted only once. The ten largest clones add up to 1.2% of the sample. The sample consisted of PBMCs. The receptors originated from a woman between 18 and 29 years old in good health and CMV-seronegative.

This clone was observed a handful of times. The V gene is TRBV14, the J gene TRBJ1-1, with D unresolved. The CDR3 length is 12 residues. The ends were cut back, 0 bases at V and 7 bases at J, with 6 bases in the middle. Per the germline V gene, CDR1 is SGHDN and CDR2 is FVKESK. The CDR3 DNA is TGTGCCAGCAGCCAAGAGCAGATTGAAGCTTTCTTT. Translated, it gives CASSQEQIEAFF.

V usage is TRBV10-3 and J usage is TRBJ2-3; 8 nucleotides line up with TRBD2. The CDR3 loop spans 14 amino acids. Germline CDR1 and CDR2: ENHRY and SYGVKD. Trimming removed 8 bases from V and 4 bases from J; junction bases left unmatched: 8. CDR3 protein: CAIGAAGGPDTQYF. CDR3 bases: TGTGCCATCGGGGCGGCGGGGGGACCAGATACGCAGTATTTT.

The J gene is TRBJ2-5, the V gene TRBV6-1; TRBD2 matches at 10 bases. Germline V gene sequence: CDR1 MNHNS, CDR2 SASEGT. The CDR3 loop spans 17 amino acids. Losses at the gene ends were 6 bases for V and 2 bases for J; bases not matched to a gene: 12. CDR3 protein: CASSEPRLAGAQETQYF. In DNA form, the CDR3 reads TGTGCCAGCAGCGAACCGAGGCTAGCGGGGGCACAAGAGACCCAGTACTTC.

This chain connects TRBV2 to TRBJ2-7, with 7 positions matching TRBD2. There are 14 residues in the CDR3. The germline V gene has CDR1 SNHLY and CDR2 FYNNEI. After removal of 8 bases from V and 1 base from J, the junction contained 8 bases not matched to a gene. Here the CDR3 reads CASSGRGSSYEQYF. CDR3 sequence (DNA): TGTGCCAGCTCCGGGCGGGGGAGTTCCTACGAGCAGTACTTC.